This T cell receptor beta chain was captured in a study of spatial heterogeneity in lung cancer. From the 5' RACE reads, TCRdb called clonotypes with MiXCR, one entry per CDR3 protein. The data show around 87,000 distinct CDR3 sequences, about an eighth seen once. In this sample, this clonotype turned up a few times. The time point denotes: sample taken at primary tumor resection. A total of approximately 70 untreated early-stage non-small cell lung cancer patients served as donors. The CDR3 is 13 amino acids. The trim removed 7 bases at V and 6 bases at J, leaving 7 bases unmatched. Germline V gene data show CDR1 as SQVTM and CDR2 as ANQGSEA.

The rearrangement uses TRBV29-1 and TRBJ1-2; 11 nucleotides align to TRBD1. Material: PBMCs, obtained at surgery. The receptor comes from a male donor with early-stage non-small cell lung cancer. The CDR3, as DNA: TGCAGCGCTCTAGGACAGGGGGCGGATGGCTACACCTTC. Translation gives CSALGQGADGYTF.